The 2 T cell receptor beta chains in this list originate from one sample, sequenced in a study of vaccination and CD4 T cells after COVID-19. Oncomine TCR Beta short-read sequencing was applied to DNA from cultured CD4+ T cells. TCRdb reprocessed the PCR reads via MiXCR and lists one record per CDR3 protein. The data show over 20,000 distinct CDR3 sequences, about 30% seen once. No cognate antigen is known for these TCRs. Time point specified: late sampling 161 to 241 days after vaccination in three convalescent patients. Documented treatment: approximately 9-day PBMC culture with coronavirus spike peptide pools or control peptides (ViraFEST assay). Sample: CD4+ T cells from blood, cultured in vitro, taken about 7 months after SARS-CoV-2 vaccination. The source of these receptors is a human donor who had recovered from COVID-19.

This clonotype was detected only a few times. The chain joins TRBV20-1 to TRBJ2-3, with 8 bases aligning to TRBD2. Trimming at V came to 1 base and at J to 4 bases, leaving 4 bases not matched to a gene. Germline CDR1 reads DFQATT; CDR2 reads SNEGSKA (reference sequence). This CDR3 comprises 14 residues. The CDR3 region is CSARGGLEADTQYF. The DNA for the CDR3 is TGCAGTGCTAGAGGGGGACTAGAGGCAGATACGCAGTATTTT.

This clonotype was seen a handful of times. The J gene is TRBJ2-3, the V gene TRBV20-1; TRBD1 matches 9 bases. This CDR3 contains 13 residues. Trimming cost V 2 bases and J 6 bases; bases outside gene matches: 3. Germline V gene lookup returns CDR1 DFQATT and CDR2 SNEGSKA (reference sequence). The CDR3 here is CSARMGTGDTQYF. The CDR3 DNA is TGCAGTGCTAGAATGGGGACAGGGGATACGCAGTATTTT.